Listed below are T cell receptor beta chains from one sample, sequenced in a study of T cell repertoires in cytomegalovirus infection. TCRdb recomputed calls from the reads with MiXCR, one row per CDR3 protein. The sample shows some 350,000 distinct CDR3 sequences, 15% to 20% of them seen only once. The sequencing sample was made of PBMCs. The receptors originated from a human donor in good health (CMV status not recorded). Some clones in this sample may be carry-over from other donors' samples. CDR3s include the opening cysteine and the closing phenylalanine or tryptophan. Fields, in order: V gene, J gene, clone size, D gene, CDR3 protein, CDR3 DNA. A D gene is named only where the DNA matches it firmly. Not every row has a clone size; where given, it reads once, few, many or a size class.

TRBV6-5,TRBJ2-7,few,NA,CASRLTGRGYEQYF,TGTGCCAGCAGGTTGACAGGCCGGGGCTACGAGCAGTACTTC
TRBV6-2/TRBV6-3,TRBJ1-1,few,TRBD1,CASGSGQGVFLDTEAFF,TGTGCCAGTGGTTCAGGACAGGGGGTATTTTTGGACACTGAAGCTTTCTTT
TRBV20-1,TRBJ2-3,many,NA,CSAKAGPTDTQYF,TGCAGTGCTAAGGCGGGACCCACAGATACGCAGTATTTT
TRBV7-8,TRBJ2-7,many,NA,CASSPMPRGRSSYEQYF,TGTGCCAGCAGCCCCATGCCGAGAGGCAGAAGCTCCTACGAGCAGTACTTC
TRBV2,TRBJ2-3,NA,TRBD2,CASSEYLAGATDTQYF,TGTGCCAGCAGTGAATATCTAGCGGGAGCCACAGATACGCAGTATTTT
TRBV27,TRBJ2-5,many,TRBD2,CASSLSRGGRAGETQYF,TGTGCCAGCAGCCTAAGCCGTGGCGGGAGGGCCGGTGAGACCCAGTACTTC
TRBV7-9,TRBJ2-1,many,TRBD2,CASSRGLVNEQFF,TGTGCCAGCAGTCGAGGACTAGTGAATGAGCAGTTCTTC
TRBV20-1,TRBJ1-4,few,NA,CSAPGAGDIPTNEKLFF,TGCAGTGCCCCCGGGGCAGGGGACATACCAACTAATGAAAAACTGTTTTTT
TRBV11-2,TRBJ2-7,few,NA,CASSSNFYEQYF,TGTGCCAGCAGCTCTAATTTCTACGAGCAGTACTTC
TRBV7-2,TRBJ2-5,many,NA,CASSLSLEETQYF,TGTGCCAGCAGCTTAAGCCTTGAGGAGACCCAGTACTTC